What follows are 7 T cell receptor beta chains derived from one specimen sequenced in a study of chemoradiotherapy in HPV16-positive cancers. Repertoires were generated with immunoSEQ multiplex PCR, while TCRdb's copy carries only in-frame clones and drops some. The data hold 13,000 to 15,000 clones, with roughly 93% observed a single time. The sample consisted of blood, taken from a patient who underwent chemoradiotherapy. These TCRs come from a human donor with HPV-associated anogenital cancer.

The chain recombines TRBV19 with TRBJ1-5; 7 nucleotides match TRBD1. The J segment lost 2 bases and the V segment lost 5 bases, leaving 9 bases of the junction unmatched. Germline-derived CDR1 and CDR2 are LNHDA and SQIVND (reference sequence). The CDR3 sequence is 16 residues long. The CDR3 loop is CASSQIGTAGNQPQHF. CDR3 DNA: TGTGCCAGTAGTCAAATCGGGACAGCTGGCAATCAGCCCCAGCATTTT.

The chain uses TRBV7-3 and TRBJ2-1; 16 bases fit TRBD2. V trimming: 4 bases; J trimming: 16 bases; junction bases outside the gene matches: 7. Germline V gives CDR1 SGHTA, CDR2 FQGTGA. This CDR3 comprises 14 residues. The CDR3 DNA follows: TGTGCCAGCAGCTCTACGGGACTAGCGGGGGGGCTATTCTTC. This encodes CASSSTGLAGGLFF.

V and J are TRBV5-1 and TRBJ2-1; possibly TRBD2 for D (6 bases). The V and J ends lost 7 bases and 8 bases respectively, with 16 bases between them. The germline gives CDR1 SGHRS, CDR2 YFSETQ. The CDR3 extends over 13 amino acids. CDR3: CASGHGGFDEQFF. CDR3 sequence (DNA): TGCGCCAGCGGACACGGAGGGTTCGATGAGCAGTTCTTC.

The genes are TRBV14 and TRBJ1-1, with TRBD1 as a possible D gene (5 bases). The germline V gene encodes CDR1 SGHDN and CDR2 FVKESK. CDR3 size: 14 residues. Deletions cut 6 bases from V and 0 bases from J, with 11 bases between. CDR3 loop: CASSRPGMNTEAFF. For the CDR3, the DNA is TGTGCCAGCAGTCGACCAGGGATGAACACTGAAGCTTTCTTT.

The CDR3 is CAWSALEQGFGYEQFF. In nucleotides, the CDR3 is TGTGCCTGGAGCGCCCTCGAACAGGGGTTCGGCTATGAGCAGTTCTTC. The J gene is TRBJ2-1, the V gene TRBV30; 7 bases fit TRBD1. Trimming at V came to 3 bases and at J to 8 bases, leaving 16 bases not matched to a gene. In germline, CDR1 is GTSNPN, CDR2 SVGIG (reference sequence). The CDR3 contains 16 residues.

The genes are TRBV5-1 and TRBJ2-1; D possibly corresponds to TRBD1 (6 bases). V lost 0 bases, J lost 6 bases, and 13 bases lay in between. This CDR3 region has 15 residues. Germline assignment: CDR1 SGHRS and CDR2 YFSETQ. CDR3 sequence reads: CASSLVQGEGNEQFF. The CDR3 bases are TGCGCCAGCAGCTTGGTACAGGGAGAGGGCAATGAGCAGTTCTTC.

V is TRBV18 and J is TRBJ1-5; unclear D gene. Germline V CDR1 and CDR2: KGHSH, LQKENI. The CDR3 runs to 14 residues. V was pared by 3 bases and J by 6 bases, with 12 bases between. The CDR3 sequence is CASSPEGFGQPQHF. The CDR3 region has the DNA TGTGCCAGCTCACCTGAAGGGTTCGGTCAGCCCCAGCATTTT. Filled out from reference TRBV18 and TRBJ1-5, the complete variable domain reads NAGVMQNPRHLVRRRGQEARLRCSPMKGHSHVYWYRQLPEEGLKFMVYLQKENIIDESGMPKERFSAEFPKEGPSILRIQQVVRGDSAAYFCASSPEGFGQPQHFGDGTRLSIL.